These T cell receptor beta chains were read from a single sample in a study of cytomegalovirus exposure and HLA in healthy donors. Sequencing used immunoSEQ multiplex PCR; TCRdb keeps in-frame clones, though not all of them. This sample carries some 98,000 clones, around 80% of them seen once, and the ten largest clones take around 9.9%. Sequenced input: PBMCs. The receptors were sampled from a man in his late teens or twenties in good health and CMV-seropositive. The CDR3 runs from the conserved cysteine through the conserved F or W. The order of the fields is J gene, D gene, V gene, clone size, CDR3 DNA, CDR3 protein. D genes are given only for firm matches. Only some rows state a clone size, as once, few, many or a class for expanded clones.

TRBJ1-1 | NA | TRBV5-6 | NA | TGTGCCAGCAGCTTGGCAGGTCGCACTGAAGCTTTCTTT | CASSLAGRTEAFF
TRBJ1-5 | NA | TRBV28 | NA | TGTGCCAGCAGTCGAGGAGACGAGTTCCATCAGCCCCAGCATTTT | CASSRGDEFHQPQHF
TRBJ2-2 | NA | TRBV10-3 | NA | TGTGCCATCAGTGAAGATCCCACCGGGGGGCTGTTTTTT | CAISEDPTGGLFF
TRBJ2-7 | NA | TRBV14 | NA | TGTGCCAGCAGCAACACAGGGCCGCCTAGGCAGTACTTC | CASSNTGPPRQYF
TRBJ1-4 | TRBD1 | TRBV27 | NA | TGTGCCAGTAAGCCCAGGGGGCGCGATAATGAAAAACTGTTTTTT | CASKPRGRDNEKLFF
TRBJ1-6 | TRBD1 | TRBV4-1 | NA | TGCGCCAGCAGCCATCTGACCGGGACAGGGATTTCACCCCTCCACTTT | CASSHLTGTGISPLHF
TRBJ1-1 | TRBD1 | TRBV30 | NA | TGTGCCTGGAGCCCTCCCGGGACAGTGAACACTGAAGCTTTCTTT | CAWSPPGTVNTEAFF
TRBJ1-4 | NA | TRBV7-9 | once | TGTGCCAGCAGCTTAGATAGCGGGGAACTGTTTTTT | CASSLDSGELFF
TRBJ2-2 | TRBD1 | TRBV5-1 | NA | TGCGCCAGCAGCCTTGGGACAGGGTCGAACACCGGGGAGCTGTTTTTT | CASSLGTGSNTGELFF
TRBJ2-7 | NA | TRBV2 | once | TGTGCCAGCAGTGAGGAGGACACCAGGGGATTC | CASSEEDTRGF
TRBJ1-2 | NA | TRBV28 | NA | TGTGCCAGCAGTTTATACGGCAGGGTAAAGGATGGCTACACCTTC | CASSLYGRVKDGYTF
TRBJ1-4 | NA | TRBV5-1 | medium-sized | TGCGCCAGCAGAGAGACAGTAGCAACTAATGAAAAACTGTTTTTT | CASRETVATNEKLFF
TRBJ2-5 | NA | TRBV7-9 | few | TGTGCCAGCAGCCCGGGGGGCCGGGAGACCCAGTACTTC | CASSPGGRETQYF
TRBJ1-5 | TRBD1 | TRBV27 | NA | TGTGCCAGCAGTTCCGGGGACAGGGGATTTGGTCAGCCCCAGCATTTT | CASSSGDRGFGQPQHF
TRBJ2-1 | TRBD2 | TRBV4-2 | NA | TGTGCCAGCAGCCAACCCCAAAGGCATCTAGCGGGGGGGCGGGCGGGCGAGCAGTTCTTC | CASSQPQRHLAGGRAGEQFF
TRBJ1-1 | NA | TRBV6-1 | few | TGTGCCACCCCCGGCGCGGAAATTGAAGCTTTCTTT | CATPGAEIEAFF
TRBJ1-1 | NA | TRBV10-3 | NA | TGTGCCATCAGGGCGGGGCTCACGGAAAACACTGAAGCTTTCTTT | CAIRAGLTENTEAFF
TRBJ1-4 | TRBD1 | TRBV5-1 | NA | TGCGCCAGCAGCTCGATCGGGGACAGGGTTGAAAAACTGTTTTTT | CASSSIGDRVEKLFF
TRBJ2-5 | TRBD1 | TRBV5-1 | NA | TGCGCCAGCAGGAAAACAGGGGCGTTCCAAGAGACCCAGTACTTC | CASRKTGAFQETQYF
TRBJ2-7 | TRBD1 | TRBV5-1 | NA | TGCGCCAGCAGCTGGGGCAGGGGGACCTACGAGCAGTACTTC | CASSWGRGTYEQYF
TRBJ2-1 | TRBD2 | TRBV7-9 | NA | TGTGCCAGCAGCCAGGAGGCGGTGCTAGCGGGGGGGCCAGATGAGCAGTTCTTC | CASSQEAVLAGGPDEQFF
TRBJ2-3 | NA | TRBV5-4 | once | TGTGCCAGCAGCCCGCCCAGGCTAGATACGCAGTATTTT | CASSPPRLDTQYF
TRBJ1-1 | NA | TRBV30 | NA | TGTGCCTGGGTCAGGGTAAAAGAAGCTTTCTTT | CAWVRVKEAFF
TRBJ1-1 | NA | TRBV10-3 | NA | TGTGCCATCAGTGAGCCCAAGGACAGGAACACTGAAGCTTTCTTT | CAISEPKDRNTEAFF
TRBJ2-7 | TRBD1 | TRBV29-1 | NA | TGCAGCGCCTACGTAGTGGGACAGGGATCCTACGAGCAGTACTTC | CSAYVVGQGSYEQYF
TRBJ2-5 | NA | TRBV7-3 | NA | TGTGCCAGCAGCTTGTATTCGGCAGGGGCAGAGACCCAGTACTTC | CASSLYSAGAETQYF
TRBJ1-1 | NA | TRBV11-2 | NA | TGTGCCAGCAGCTTAGTTAGGTTGGATGGCAGGGAACTGAACACTGAAGCTTTCTTT | CASSLVRLDGRELNTEAFF